One sample yielded the 17 T cell receptor beta chains listed below, sequenced in a study of neoadjuvant anti-PD-1 for oral cavity cancer. Method: immunoSEQ multiplex PCR; TCRdb's copy keeps in-frame clones and lacks some. The repertoire consists of approximately 83,000 clones, with approximately 80% occurring once and the leading ten covering over 2.5%. The starting material was PBMCs, obtained before nivolumab (anti-PD-1) treatment. These receptors came from a person aged 35 to 85 with oral cavity squamous cell carcinoma.

The table lists this clone with a few counts. This chain connects TRBV15 to TRBJ2-7, with D unclear. The CDR3 sequence is 13 residues long. Germline-derived CDR1 and CDR2 are LNHNV and YYDKDF (reference sequence). Trimming stripped 4 bases from V and 5 bases from J, with 12 bases between. The CDR3 sequence: CATSNPTSHEQYF. CDR3 sequence (DNA): TGTGCCACCAGCAACCCGACGTCCCACGAGCAGTACTTC.

This sequence joins TRBV28 and TRBJ1-1, with a possible D match to TRBD1 (5 bases). Germline values: CDR1 MDHEN, CDR2 SYDVKM. Trimming removed 5 bases at V and 1 base at J, with 11 bases between. The CDR3 extends over 14 amino acids. The CDR3, as DNA: TGTGCCAGCAGTCCCTTGGGGGGGAACACTGAAGCTTTCTTT. Translating it yields CASSPLGGNTEAFF.

The gene calls are TRBV7-8 and TRBJ2-1, with unresolved D. Germline CDR1 reads SGHVS; CDR2 reads FQNEAQ. Between the trimmed V and J ends, which lost 6 bases and 6 bases, there was a span of 12 bases. The CDR3 has 13 residues. CDR3 DNA sequence: TGTGCCAGCAGGCCGGCTCTGTCCAATGAGCAGTTCTTC. This encodes CASRPALSNEQFF.

This chain uses TRBV2 with TRBJ2-3; 9 positions agree with TRBD2. V lost 7 bases, J lost 4 bases, and 6 bases stayed unmatched. The germline V gene encodes CDR1 SNHLY and CDR2 FYNNEI. CDR3 size: 14 residues. The chain's CDR3 is CASIRTSVADTQYF. DNA of the CDR3: TGTGCCAGCATCCGGACTAGCGTGGCAGATACGCAGTATTTT.

In this sample, this clone turned up once. The chain carries TRBV18 and TRBJ2-1; no firm D call. V shed 1 base and J shed 1 base, with 8 bases lying between them. The V gene's germline CDR1 is KGHSH and CDR2 LQKENI. The CDR3 extends over 15 amino acids. CDR3 region: CASSPQSSSYNEQFF. As DNA, the CDR3 is TGTGCCAGCTCACCACAAAGTAGTTCCTACAATGAGCAGTTCTTC.

This chain connects TRBV6-1 to TRBJ1-1; tentative D call: TRBD1 (5 bases). CDR1 and CDR2 (germline): MNHNS, SASEGT. V was clipped by 5 bases and J by 4 bases, with 11 bases between them. This CDR3 region has 13 residues. The CDR3: CASSTQGTTEAFF. The DNA of the CDR3 is TGTGCCAGCAGTACTCAGGGAACCACTGAAGCTTTCTTT.

The gene calls are TRBV6-5 and TRBJ2-3; 8 bases are a match to TRBD1. This CDR3 region has 14 residues. The V and J ends lost 5 bases and 3 bases, in that order; junction bases with no gene match: 4. Germline values: CDR1 MNHEY, CDR2 SVGAGI. CDR3 nucleotides: TGTGCCAGCAGTAGGACAGGGCTGACAGATACGCAGTATTTT. As protein: CASSRTGLTDTQYF.

The chain has TRBV28 and TRBJ2-7; D is undetermined. CDR1 and CDR2 from the germline V gene are MDHEN and SYDVKM. This CDR3 region has 14 residues. The germline V and J ends were trimmed by 3 bases and 0 bases, with 9 bases remaining between them. The CDR3, as DNA: TGTGCCAGCAGTTTCGGATCTTACTCCTACGAGCAGTACTTC. Protein: CASSFGSYSYEQYF.

The J gene is TRBJ2-1, the V gene TRBV11-3; TRBD2 might be the D (5 bases). This CDR3 is 12 amino acids long. Germline V gene data show CDR1 as SGHNT and CDR2 as YENEEA. V was cut by 8 bases and J by 3 bases, with 8 bases left in between. CDR3 DNA: TGTGCCAGCGGGAGAGGCTACAATGAGCAGTTCTTC. Protein: CASGRGYNEQFF.

The CDR3, as DNA: TGCAGCGTGAGAGGGGGAAACACCATATATTTT. As protein: CSVRGGNTIYF. This chain links TRBV29-1 with TRBJ1-3, with unresolved D. From germline, CDR1 is SQVTM and CDR2 ANQGSEA. V gave up 6 bases and J gave up 4 bases, with 7 bases separating them. CDR3 length: 11 amino acids.

This chain connects TRBV7-9 to TRBJ2-1, with TRBD2 matching 9 bases. With V trimmed by 5 bases and J by 7 bases, 18 bases remained unmatched. Germline V CDR1 and CDR2: SEHNR, FQNEAQ (reference sequence). This CDR3 comprises 18 residues. The CDR3 region is CASSLVTLAGPLRNEQFF. The CDR3 DNA follows: TGTGCCAGCAGCCTAGTAACCCTAGCGGGGCCTCTGAGGAATGAGCAGTTCTTC.

The chain carries TRBV5-8 and TRBJ2-2; 7 bases map to TRBD2. Germline V CDR1 and CDR2: SGHTS, YDEGEE. This CDR3 region has 15 residues. The ends lost 4 bases at V and 7 bases at J; junction bases unmatched: 10. In DNA form, the CDR3 reads TGTGCCAGCAGCCCGTGGACTAGTCGGAACGGGGAGCTGTTTTTT. Its translation is CASSPWTSRNGELFF.

Concerning this clone itself: This sample also contains other DNA sequences that code for the same CDR3. CDR3 coding DNA: TGTGCCAGTAGTATCGGCGGGAGCTACAATGAGCAGTTCTTC. Encoded protein: CASSIGGSYNEQFF. V usage is TRBV19 and J usage is TRBJ2-1; 7 positions match TRBD2. Germline CDR1 and CDR2: LNHDA and SQIVND (reference sequence). V trimming: 3 bases; J trimming: 3 bases; junction bases outside the gene matches: 2. There are 14 residues in the CDR3.

This chain connects TRBV29-1 to TRBJ2-7; TRBD2 might be the D (6 bases). CDR1 SQVTM and CDR2 ANQGSEA come from the germline V gene. This CDR3 has 12 amino acids. V was clipped by 4 bases and J by 7 bases, with 14 bases between them. The CDR3 region has the DNA TGCAGCGTTGGACCGGGACGGGGGGAGCAGTACTTC. Its protein is CSVGPGRGEQYF.

The gene calls are TRBV5-4 and TRBJ2-3; the D is unclear. This CDR3 is built from 12 residues. Deletions cut 1 base from V and 4 bases from J, with 4 bases between. Per germline, CDR1 SGHNT and CDR2 YYREEE (reference sequence). In nucleotides, the CDR3 is TGTGCCAGCAGCTTGCCGGCAGATACGCAGTATTTT. It specifies CASSLPADTQYF.

V usage is TRBV27 and J usage is TRBJ2-5; TRBD2 agrees at 13 bases. Germline V gives CDR1 MNHEY, CDR2 SMNVEV (reference sequence). Trimming cost V 5 bases and J 1 base; bases outside gene matches: 13. CDR3 length equals 19 residues. The CDR3 reads CASSRASGLAGFTQETQYF. CDR3 sequence (DNA): TGTGCCAGCAGTCGCGCTTCGGGACTAGCGGGATTTACCCAAGAGACCCAGTACTTC.

The rearrangement joins TRBV28 to TRBJ1-5; 7 positions agree with TRBD1. Germline lookup yields CDR1 MDHEN and CDR2 SYDVKM. This CDR3 has 14 residues. With V trimmed by 6 bases and J by 11 bases, 13 bases remained unmatched. In nucleotides, the CDR3 is TGTGCCAGCAGGCACGGGACAGCCTTATTGACCCAGCATTTT. This codes for CASRHGTALLTQHF.